This entry lists 19 T cell receptor beta chains sequenced from one sample in a study of blood T cell repertoires in COVID-19. Some clones are missing from TCRdb's copy, which holds only in-frame ones; the method was immunoSEQ multiplex PCR. Here the sample spans roughly 320,000 clones, more than 75% being singletons. Material for sequencing was peripheral blood. Receptor source: a man in his 70s with acute or convalescent COVID-19.

The V call is TRBV5-1, the J call TRBJ1-2; 7 bases line up with TRBD1. The CDR3 spans 14 residues. V shed 5 bases, J shed 3 bases, and the junction held 7 bases outside the gene matches. Germline loops: CDR1 SGHRS, CDR2 YFSETQ. The CDR3 region is CASRWTGSDYGYTF. CDR3 bases: TGCGCCAGCAGGTGGACAGGTAGCGACTATGGCTACACCTTC.

This clone has just a few counts. The J gene is TRBJ2-7, the V gene TRBV28; D uncertain. V was clipped by 5 bases and J by 4 bases, with 6 bases between them. Germline values: CDR1 MDHEN, CDR2 SYDVKM. There are 11 residues in the CDR3. In nucleotides, the CDR3 is TGTGCCAGCAGTCAACTTTACGAGCAGTACTTC. It is translated as CASSQLYEQYF.

This rearrangement joins TRBV9 to TRBJ1-1; 7 bases line up with TRBD1. Germline-derived CDR1 and CDR2 are SGDLS and YYNGEE. Germline trimming cut 6 bases from V and 1 base from J; bases unmatched to any gene: 9. There are 15 residues in the CDR3. The CDR3 sequence is CASTPRQGSNTEAFF. The CDR3 DNA reads as TGTGCCAGCACCCCCAGACAGGGATCGAACACTGAAGCTTTCTTT.

The genes are TRBV24-1 and TRBJ2-5; 7 bases agree with TRBD1. CDR1 and CDR2 from the germline V gene are KGHDR and SFDVKD. The CDR3 spans 15 residues. Germline trimming cut 5 bases from V and 1 base from J; bases unmatched to any gene: 6. The CDR3 loop reads CATSARGQPQETQYF. CDR3 sequence (DNA): TGTGCCACCAGTGCCCGGGGACAGCCCCAAGAGACCCAGTACTTC.

CDR3: CASSLLAAHTGELFF. The CDR3 DNA is TGTGCCAGCAGTTTACTAGCGGCTCACACCGGGGAGCTGTTTTTT. This chain joins TRBV28 and TRBJ2-2; the match to TRBD2 covers 7 bases. With 2 bases clipped from V and 3 bases from J, the junction kept 3 bases outside the gene matches. Germline lookup yields CDR1 MDHEN and CDR2 SYDVKM. CDR3 length: 15 residues. Drawing the rest from reference TRBV28 and TRBJ2-2, the complete variable domain is DVKVTQSSRYLVKRTGEKVFLECVQDMDHENMFWYRQDPGLGLRLIYFSYDVKMKEKGDIPEGYSVSREKKERFSLILESASTNQTSMYLCASSLLAAHTGELFFGEGSRLTVL.

The chain joins TRBV7-2 to TRBJ2-6; D not resolved. Between the trimmed V and J ends, which lost 8 bases and 0 bases, there was a span of 5 bases. Per germline, CDR1 SGHTA and CDR2 FQGNSA. The CDR3 extends over 13 amino acids. CDR3 nucleotides: TGTGCCAGCCGGGTCTCTGGGGCCAACGTCCTGACTTTC. Amino acids: CASRVSGANVLTF.

The rearrangement links TRBV29-1 to TRBJ1-2; D gene ambiguous. V shed 7 bases and J shed 7 bases, with 16 bases lying between them. CDR3 length: 12 residues. In germline, CDR1 is SQVTM, CDR2 ANQGSEA. DNA of the CDR3: TGCAGCGGGGGAGGTCAGGTAACTGGCTACACCTTC. This codes for CSGGGQVTGYTF.

The J gene is TRBJ2-5, the V gene TRBV28; 9 bases match TRBD1. V was pared by 2 bases and J by 3 bases, with 4 bases of the junction left unmatched. The CDR3 covers 15 residues. CDR1 MDHEN and CDR2 SYDVKM come from the germline V gene. As DNA, the CDR3 is TGTGCCAGCAGTTTAGGGACAGGGAAAGAAGAGACCCAGTACTTC. Protein sequence: CASSLGTGKEETQYF.

The V call is TRBV24-1, the J call TRBJ2-3, with D possibly being TRBD1 (6 bases). V dropped 6 bases and J dropped 6 bases, with 9 bases sitting between them. Looked up from germline, CDR1 is KGHDR and CDR2 is SFDVKD. The CDR3 contains 12 residues. The CDR3 is CATSQGYDTQYF. Written as DNA, the CDR3 is TGTGCCACCAGTCAGGGGTACGATACGCAGTATTTT.

The chain carries TRBV9 and TRBJ2-7; 7 positions match TRBD1. V was clipped by 3 bases and J by 6 bases; unmatched bases: 6. Germline V lookup: CDR1 SGDLS, CDR2 YYNGEE. The CDR3 extends over 13 amino acids. CDR3 region: CASSGTGVGEQYF. CDR3 nucleotide sequence: TGTGCCAGCAGCGGAACAGGGGTTGGCGAGCAGTACTTC.

The CDR3 region has the DNA TGTGCCAGCAGCCCAGTGGGCAATCAGCCCCAGCATTTT. Translation: CASSPVGNQPQHF. The chain combines TRBV27 with TRBJ1-5; no reliable D call. This CDR3 is built from 13 residues. Germline V gives CDR1 MNHEY, CDR2 SMNVEV (reference sequence). Between the trimmed V and J ends, which lost 6 bases and 2 bases, there was a span of 8 bases.

This clone appeared once. The chain has TRBV7-2 and TRBJ1-3; 10 nucleotides align to TRBD1. Germline assignment: CDR1 SGHTA and CDR2 FQGNSA. J lost 3 bases, V lost 5 bases, and 4 bases had no gene match. The CDR3 has 15 amino acids. This chain's CDR3 is CASSRTGGGGNTIYF. The CDR3 nucleotides are TGTGCCAGCAGCCGGACAGGGGGAGGTGGAAACACCATATATTTT. Filled out from reference TRBV7-2 and TRBJ1-3, the complete variable domain reads GAGVSQSPSNKVTEKGKDVELRCDPISGHTALYWYRQSLGQGLEFLIYFQGNSAPDKSGLPSDRFSAERTGGSVSTLTIQRTQQEDSAVYLCASSRTGGGGNTIYFGEGSWLTVV.

V gene TRBV7-3 combines with J gene TRBJ1-1; 9 positions agree with TRBD1. The V and J ends lost 3 bases and 5 bases, in that order; junction bases with no gene match: 1. In germline, CDR1 is SGHTA, CDR2 FQGTGA. CDR3 length: 13 amino acids. The CDR3 loop reads CASSFGQGTEAFF. In DNA form, the CDR3 reads TGTGCCAGCAGCTTTGGACAGGGGACTGAAGCTTTCTTT.

The chain carries TRBV14 and TRBJ2-2; TRBD2 matches at 8 bases. Trimming removed 5 bases from V and 4 bases from J; junction bases left unmatched: 6. The CDR3 runs 15 residues. Germline loops: CDR1 SGHDN, CDR2 FVKESK. This chain's CDR3 is CASSVRGRITGELFF. The CDR3 bases are TGTGCCAGCAGCGTCCGCGGGAGGATCACCGGGGAGCTGTTTTTT.

Comment on this clone: Additional DNA sequences in this sample encode the identical CDR3. The J gene is TRBJ1-1, the V gene TRBV28, with 7 bases aligning to TRBD1. V gave up 4 bases and J gave up 1 base; unmatched junction bases: 3. Germline lookup yields CDR1 MDHEN and CDR2 SYDVKM. The CDR3 is 14 residues long. Written as DNA, the CDR3 is TGTGCCAGCAGTTCGGGACAGCCGAACACTGAAGCTTTCTTT. It specifies CASSSGQPNTEAFF.

The rearrangement links TRBV7-2 to TRBJ2-7; 9 nucleotides line up with TRBD2. This CDR3 is 13 amino acids long. V was clipped by 5 bases and J by 4 bases; unmatched bases: 3. Germline lookup yields CDR1 SGHTA and CDR2 FQGNSA. CDR3 coding DNA: TGTGCCAGCAGCGGGCGGGGGGGGTACGAGCAGTACTTC. It specifies CASSGRGGYEQYF. Filled out from reference TRBV7-2 and TRBJ2-7, the complete variable domain reads GAGVSQSPSNKVTEKGKDVELRCDPISGHTALYWYRQSLGQGLEFLIYFQGNSAPDKSGLPSDRFSAERTGGSVSTLTIQRTQQEDSAVYLCASSGRGGYEQYFGPGTRLTVT.

The chain uses TRBV7-2 and TRBJ1-5, with 10 bases matching TRBD1. J lost 4 bases, V lost 1 base, and 10 bases had no gene match. The CDR3 spans 18 residues. Per the germline V gene, CDR1 is SGHTA and CDR2 is FQGNSA. CDR3 loop: CASSLGSGQGYWNQPQHF. CDR3 coding DNA: TGTGCCAGCAGCTTAGGGTCGGGACAGGGGTACTGGAATCAGCCCCAGCATTTT.

The rearrangement uses TRBV11-3 and TRBJ2-1, with 9 bases aligning to TRBD2. The V gene's germline CDR1 is SGHNT and CDR2 YENEEA. The CDR3 is 16 amino acids. V gave up 4 bases and J gave up 3 bases; unmatched junction bases: 7. CDR3 nucleotides: TGTGCCAGCAGCTCCGGGATTAGCGGGGGCTACAATGAGCAGTTCTTC. Its translation is CASSSGISGGYNEQFF.

The sample holds a few counts of this clone. CDR3 region: CASSQQGQEDEKLFF. As DNA, the CDR3 is TGTGCCAGCAGCCAACAAGGGCAGGAGGATGAAAAACTGTTTTTT. The rearrangement links TRBV4-2 to TRBJ1-4; D unresolved. Germline V gene data show CDR1 as LGHNA and CDR2 as YNFKEQ. The CDR3 is 15 residues long. Trimming removed 2 bases at V and 6 bases at J, with 13 bases between.